This T cell receptor beta chain was sequenced in a study of T cells after posttransplantation cyclophosphamide. To note about this clone: What it recognizes is unknown.

Treatment was busulfan-fludarabine conditioning, a marrow graft, and cyclophosphamide on days +3 and +4. V lost 3 bases and J lost 3, with 8 bases in between. In germline, CDR1 is SGHTA, CDR2 FQGNSA. This CDR3 contains 13 residues. Profiling relied on immunoSEQ multiplex PCR, and the TCRdb table lists in-frame clones only, not all of them. The table lists about 10,000 clones, around four fifths of them singletons. Notes on the study in general: Later post-transplant blood repertoires were often dominated by donor CD8+ memory clones. After PTCy, TRB diversity resembled that of CNI/methotrexate controls. Skin or GI-infiltrating T cells shared few TRB sequences with blood.

The sequences come from PBMCs, collected about 1,700 days after allogeneic stem cell transplant with posttransplant cyclophosphamide. This clonotype was obtained from a female patient aged 45-65 years who received an allogeneic stem cell transplant from a related donor, was CMV-positive, and had no GVHD. Some T cells may be provided by the graft donor. The rearrangement joins TRBV7-2 to TRBJ1-2; D gene ambiguous. The CDR3 spells CASSFRRYYGYTF. The CDR3 DNA sequence: TGTGCCAGCAGCTTCAGGCGCTACTATGGCTACACCTTC.